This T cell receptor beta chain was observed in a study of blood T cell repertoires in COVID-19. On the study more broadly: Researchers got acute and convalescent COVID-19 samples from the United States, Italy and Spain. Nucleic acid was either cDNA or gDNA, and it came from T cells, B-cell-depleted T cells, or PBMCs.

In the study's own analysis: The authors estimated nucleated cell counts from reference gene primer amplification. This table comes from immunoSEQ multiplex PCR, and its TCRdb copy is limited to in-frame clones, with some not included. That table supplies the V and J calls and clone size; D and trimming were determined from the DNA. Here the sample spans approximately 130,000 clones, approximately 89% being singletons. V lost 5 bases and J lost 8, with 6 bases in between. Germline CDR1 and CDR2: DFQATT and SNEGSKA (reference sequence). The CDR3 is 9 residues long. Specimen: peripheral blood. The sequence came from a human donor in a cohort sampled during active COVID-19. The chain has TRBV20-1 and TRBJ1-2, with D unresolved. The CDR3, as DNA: TGCAGTGCTCCGGAGGGCTACACCTTC. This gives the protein CSAPEGYTF.